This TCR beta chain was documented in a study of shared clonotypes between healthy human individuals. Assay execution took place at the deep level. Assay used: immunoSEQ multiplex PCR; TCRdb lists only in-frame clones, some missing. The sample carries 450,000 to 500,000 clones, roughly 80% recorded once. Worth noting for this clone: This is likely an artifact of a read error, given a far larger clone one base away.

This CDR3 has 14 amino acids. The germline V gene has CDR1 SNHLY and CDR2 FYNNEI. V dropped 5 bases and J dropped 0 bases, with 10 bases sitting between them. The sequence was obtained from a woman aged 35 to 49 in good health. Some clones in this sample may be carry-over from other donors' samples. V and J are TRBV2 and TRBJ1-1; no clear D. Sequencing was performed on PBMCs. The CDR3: CASSMLALNTEAFF. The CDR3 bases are TGTGCCAGCAGTATGCTGGCCTTGAACACTGAAGCTTTCTTT.